Described below is a single TCR beta chain sequence and its context. Its matching antigen is unknown. This record belongs to a study of graft-versus-host responses after intestinal transplantation. Across the whole study: Multivisceral, liver-intestinal, or isolated intestinal grafts were transplanted into recipients. General observations from the study: Early post-transplant declines in HvG were associated with peak levels of circulating GvH clones.

Assay used: immunoSEQ multiplex PCR; TCRdb lists only in-frame clones, some missing. The table lists about 39,000 clones, about 92% of them singletons. The TCR was taken from a human patient who received an intestinal transplant, so some T cells may come from the graft donor. The specimen comprised PBMCs, sampled around 730 days after intestinal transplantation.

Here the CDR3 reads CASRSTGTPEAFF. The DNA for the CDR3 is TGTGCCAGCAGGAGTACCGGGACCCCTGAAGCTTTCTTT. The V gene is TRBV5-5, the J gene TRBJ1-1; possible D gene TRBD1, 5 bases. The CDR3 consists of 13 residues. From germline, CDR1 is SGHKS and CDR2 YYEKEE (reference sequence). V gave up 5 bases and J gave up 6 bases, with 14 bases separating them.